The 24 T cell receptor beta chains below all came from one sample that was sequenced in a study of blood T cell repertoires in COVID-19. The repertoire was sequenced with immunoSEQ multiplex PCR; TCRdb's copy has only in-frame clones and lacks some. The repertoire holds about 140,000 clones, with 77% as singletons. The source material was peripheral blood. The source is a woman between 45 and 60 years old with active or convalescent COVID-19.

The chain couples TRBV7-8 to TRBJ2-3; 7 nucleotides line up with TRBD1. Germline V gene data show CDR1 as SGHVS and CDR2 as FQNEAQ. Trimming at V came to 5 bases and at J to 0 bases, leaving 8 bases not matched to a gene. This CDR3 region has 16 residues. The CDR3 nucleotides read TGTGCCAGCAGCCGCACCGGGACAGCTAGCACAGATACGCAGTATTTT. Translated: CASSRTGTASTDTQYF.

The gene calls are TRBV9 and TRBJ2-6; TRBD2 aligns across 12 bases. The V gene's germline CDR1 is SGDLS and CDR2 YYNGEE. The V and J ends lost 0 bases and 3 bases, in that order; junction bases with no gene match: 13. CDR3 size: 21 residues. This CDR3 is CASSVATWLAGGPYGANVLTF. CDR3 in DNA: TGTGCCAGCAGCGTAGCTACGTGGCTAGCGGGGGGGCCTTATGGGGCCAACGTCCTGACTTTC.

J is TRBJ2-7 and V is TRBV5-5, with 8 bases fitting TRBD2. Trimming removed 4 bases from V and 2 bases from J; junction bases left unmatched: 5. Germline CDR1 SGHKS, CDR2 YYEKEE (reference sequence). The CDR3 spans 14 residues. CDR3 nucleotide sequence: TGTGCCAGCAGCCCGGGAGGGGTACCCTACGAGCAGTACTTC. Protein sequence: CASSPGGVPYEQYF.

The sample holds one count of this clone. This chain connects TRBV29-1 to TRBJ1-1; D remains unclear. This CDR3 region has 12 residues. The germline V gene has CDR1 SQVTM and CDR2 ANQGSEA. Between the trimmed V and J ends, which lost 7 bases and 1 base, there was a span of 10 bases. CDR3 protein: CSALQTNTEAFF. In DNA, the CDR3 is TGCAGCGCCCTACAGACGAACACTGAAGCTTTCTTT.

The V call is TRBV11-2, the J call TRBJ1-5, with D possibly TRBD1 on 5 matching bases. Germline CDR1 SGHAT, CDR2 FQNNGV. This CDR3 is 18 amino acids long. V lost 1 base and J 0 bases, leaving 16 bases between the germline ends. CDR3: CASSLGPSQGYSNQPQHF. The CDR3 nucleotides read TGTGCCAGCAGCTTAGGGCCATCCCAGGGTTATAGCAATCAGCCCCAGCATTTT.

V usage is TRBV6-5 and J usage is TRBJ2-5, with TRBD1 matching over 9 bases. J was trimmed by 6 bases and V by 6 bases; bases with no gene match: 5. The CDR3 totals 13 residues. CDR1 is MNHEY, CDR2 SVGAGI, per germline. CDR3: CASSRDRVKTQYF. DNA for the CDR3: TGTGCCAGCAGCCGGGACAGGGTTAAGACCCAGTACTTC.

About this clone itself: This sample includes further DNA sequences coding for the same CDR3. V usage is TRBV3-1 (or the pseudogene TRBV3-2) and J usage is TRBJ1-1, with TRBD1 identical over 10 bases. Trimming at V came to 4 bases and at J to 1 base, leaving 3 bases not matched to a gene. The length of the CDR3 is 15 residues. CDR1 is LGHDT, CDR2 YNNKEL, per germline (reference sequence). In nucleotides, the CDR3 is TGTGCCAGCAGCCCCCGGACAGGGGGGAACACTGAAGCTTTCTTT. Its translation: CASSPRTGGNTEAFF.

This clone was seen a handful of times. This chain connects TRBV14 to TRBJ1-2; D is unclear. The V end lost 3 bases, the J end lost 2 bases, and 7 bases lay between the germline ends. The CDR3 extends over 13 amino acids. Germline V CDR1 and CDR2: SGHDN, FVKESK. The DNA for the CDR3 is TGTGCCAGCAGCCAGGCGCGGAACTATGGCTACACCTTC. Translated: CASSQARNYGYTF.

The chain links TRBV4-2 to TRBJ2-1, with D possibly matching TRBD2 (5 bases). This CDR3 is built from 15 residues. The V gene lost 1 base and the J gene lost 5 bases, with 12 bases spanning the gap. Germline-derived CDR1 and CDR2 are LGHNA and YNFKEQ. The CDR3 region is CASSQAGIRHNEQFF. CDR3 nucleotide sequence: TGTGCCAGCAGCCAAGCGGGGATTCGCCACAATGAGCAGTTCTTC.

The rearrangement links TRBV7-2 to TRBJ1-1; 8 bases align to TRBD1. Germline CDR1 and CDR2: SGHTA and FQGNSA. The CDR3 has 14 amino acids. The V and J ends lost 5 bases and 6 bases, in that order; junction bases with no gene match: 8. The CDR3 DNA reads as TGTGCCAGCAGCCCCCAGGGGGCGCGACCTGAAGCTTTCTTT. It yields the protein CASSPQGARPEAFF.

The gene calls are TRBV28 and TRBJ2-4, with TRBD2 as a possible D gene (5 bases). Per the germline V gene, CDR1 is MDHEN and CDR2 is SYDVKM. The CDR3 runs to 16 residues. V was pared by 4 bases and J by 0 bases, with 13 bases between. CDR3 in amino acids: CASSSRVAGAKNIQYF. The CDR3 DNA follows: TGTGCCAGCAGTTCCCGAGTTGCGGGAGCCAAAAACATTCAGTACTTC.

The chain couples TRBV6-5 to TRBJ1-1, with TRBD1 as a possible D gene (6 bases). Germline V CDR1 and CDR2: MNHEY, SVGAGI. Trimming removed 6 bases from V and 2 bases from J, with 16 bases in between. The CDR3 extends over 15 amino acids. The CDR3 loop is CASRDRGGGNTEAFF. For the CDR3, the DNA is TGTGCCAGCAGGGACCGGGGAGGGGGAAACACTGAAGCTTTCTTT.

The chain uses TRBV7-9 and TRBJ2-1; 14 bases are a match to TRBD2. CDR3 length equals 16 residues. Trimming took 3 bases from V and 7 from J; bases not matched to a gene: 5. Germline V gene data show CDR1 as SEHNR and CDR2 as FQNEAQ (reference sequence). CDR3 protein: CASSLLTSGGANEQFF. CDR3 sequence (DNA): TGTGCCAGCAGCTTGCTGACTAGCGGGGGGGCAAATGAGCAGTTCTTC.

This chain connects TRBV9 to TRBJ2-1, with 10 bases fitting TRBD2. Germline values: CDR1 SGDLS, CDR2 YYNGEE. The CDR3 loop spans 17 amino acids. The J segment lost 8 bases and the V segment lost 4 bases, leaving 15 bases of the junction unmatched. The CDR3 reads CASSNPQSGGASYEQFF. The CDR3 bases are TGTGCCAGCAGCAACCCCCAGAGCGGGGGGGCCTCATATGAGCAGTTCTTC.

The CDR3 DNA follows: TGTGCCAGCAGCGAAACTAGCGGGGGGTGGAGCACCGGGGAGCTGTTTTTT. It yields the protein CASSETSGGWSTGELFF. This chain joins TRBV9 and TRBJ2-2, with 12 bases fitting TRBD2. Germline CDR1 and CDR2: SGDLS and YYNGEE. The ends lost 3 bases at V and 4 bases at J; junction bases unmatched: 7. CDR3 length equals 17 residues.

Concerning this clone itself: One junction end disagrees with the germline gene, perhaps due to a read error. The chain couples TRBV28 to TRBJ2-1; no firm D call. Germline-derived CDR1 and CDR2 are MDHEN and SYDVKM. This CDR3 is 11 amino acids long. CDR3 sequence: CASRNPRSTLF. CDR3 DNA: TGTGCCAGCAGGAACCCGAGGAGTACGCTCTTC.

For the CDR3, the DNA is TGTGCCAGCAGTGAAGACAGGGGCTATGGCTACACCTTC. It is translated as CASSEDRGYGYTF. The rearrangement joins TRBV25-1 to TRBJ1-2; TRBD1 aligns across 8 bases. V shed 2 bases, J shed 4 bases, and the junction held 0 bases outside the gene matches. Germline CDR1 reads MGHDK; CDR2 reads SYGVNS. There are 13 residues in the CDR3.

The chain joins TRBV19 to TRBJ1-5; D might be TRBD1 (6 bases). V shed 8 bases and J shed 3 bases, with 11 bases lying between them. The CDR3 sequence is 13 residues long. Germline loops: CDR1 LNHDA, CDR2 SQIVND (reference sequence). The CDR3 here is CASAGTNNQPQHF. CDR3 in DNA: TGTGCCAGTGCCGGGACAAACAATCAGCCCCAGCATTTT.

This chain joins TRBV6-1 and TRBJ2-7; D might be TRBD1 (5 bases). Germline assignment: CDR1 MNHNS and CDR2 SASEGT. The length of the CDR3 is 13 residues. V lost 1 base and J 2 bases, leaving 6 bases between the germline ends. The CDR3 loop reads CASSEGGAYEQYF. Written as DNA, the CDR3 is TGTGCCAGCAGTGAAGGGGGCGCCTACGAGCAGTACTTC.

The chain combines TRBV19 with TRBJ1-5, with 10 positions matching TRBD1. Trimming removed 4 bases from V and 3 bases from J; junction bases left unmatched: 6. This CDR3 region has 16 residues. Germline CDR1 is LNHDA and CDR2 is SQIVND (reference sequence). The DNA for the CDR3 is TGTGCCAGTAGTACCTTCGGGACAGGGGCCAATCAGCCCCAGCATTTT. This codes for CASSTFGTGANQPQHF.

There are a few counts of this clone. This chain links TRBV29-1 with TRBJ1-2, with 8 bases that match TRBD1. The CDR3 spans 13 residues. Trimming cost V 5 bases and J 3 bases; bases outside gene matches: 5. Germline assignment: CDR1 SQVTM and CDR2 ANQGSEA. CDR3 coding DNA: TGCAGCGTTCTGCCAGGGGGCCACTATGGCTACACCTTC. This codes for CSVLPGGHYGYTF. Full variable domain (outside the CDR3, taken from reference TRBV29-1 and TRBJ1-2): SAVISQKPSRDICQRGTSLTIQCQVDSQVTMMFWYRQQPGQSLTLIATANQGSEATYESGFVIDKFPISRPNLTFSTLTVSNMSPEDSSIYLCSVLPGGHYGYTFGSGTRLTVV.

The V and J genes are TRBV19 and TRBJ2-5; D gene ambiguous. CDR3 size: 13 residues. Trimming stripped 1 base from V and 2 bases from J, with 5 bases between. Germline lookup yields CDR1 LNHDA and CDR2 SQIVND (reference sequence). This CDR3 is CASSIGRQETQYF. CDR3 DNA: TGTGCCAGTAGTATAGGCAGGCAAGAGACCCAGTACTTC.

The rearrangement uses TRBV5-1 and TRBJ1-1; 7 bases line up with TRBD1. The germline CDR1 and CDR2 sequences are SGHRS and YFSETQ. The J segment lost 1 base and the V segment lost 4 bases, leaving 4 bases of the junction unmatched. This CDR3 is built from 14 residues. The CDR3 coding sequence is TGCGCCAGCAGCGACAGGGCCGGGAACACTGAAGCTTTCTTT. As protein: CASSDRAGNTEAFF.

The CDR3 protein is CASSLIWGQGFSYEQYF. The CDR3 DNA reads TGTGCCAGCAGCTTGATATGGGGACAGGGTTTTAGCTACGAGCAGTACTTC. The rearrangement links TRBV5-6 to TRBJ2-7, with 9 positions matching TRBD1. The CDR3 has 17 residues. CDR1 and CDR2 from the germline V gene are SGHDT and YYEEEE. The V segment lost 1 base and the J segment 3 bases; nucleotides outside the gene matches: 11.